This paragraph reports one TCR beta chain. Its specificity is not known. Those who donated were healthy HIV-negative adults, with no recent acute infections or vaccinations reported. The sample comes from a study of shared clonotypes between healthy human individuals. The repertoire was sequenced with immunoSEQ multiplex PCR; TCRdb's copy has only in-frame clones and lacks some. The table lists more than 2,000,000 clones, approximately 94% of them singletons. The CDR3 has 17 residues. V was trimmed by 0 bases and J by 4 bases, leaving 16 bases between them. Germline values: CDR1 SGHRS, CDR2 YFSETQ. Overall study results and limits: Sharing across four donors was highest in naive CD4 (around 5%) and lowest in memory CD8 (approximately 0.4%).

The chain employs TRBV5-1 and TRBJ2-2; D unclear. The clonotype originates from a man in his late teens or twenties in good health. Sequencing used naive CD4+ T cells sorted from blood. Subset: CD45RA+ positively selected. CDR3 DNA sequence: TGCGCCAGCAGCTTGGGCGGAGTGTTAACGGGCACCGGGGAGCTGTTTTTT. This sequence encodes CASSLGGVLTGTGELFF.